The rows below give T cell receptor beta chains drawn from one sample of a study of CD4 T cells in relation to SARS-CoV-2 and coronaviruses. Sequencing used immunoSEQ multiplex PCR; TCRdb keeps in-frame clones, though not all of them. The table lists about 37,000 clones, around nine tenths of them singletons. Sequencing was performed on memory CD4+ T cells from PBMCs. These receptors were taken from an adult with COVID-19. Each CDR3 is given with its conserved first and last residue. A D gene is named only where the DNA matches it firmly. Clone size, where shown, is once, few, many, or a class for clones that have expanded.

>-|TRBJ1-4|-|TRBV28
TGTGCCACCAAACTGACCGCCCGTAATGAAAAACTGTTTTTT
CATKLTARNEKLFF
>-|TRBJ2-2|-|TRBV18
TGTGCCAGCTCACCACCGTCCGGGGAGCTGTTTTTT
CASSPPSGELFF
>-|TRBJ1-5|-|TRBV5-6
TGTGCCAGCAGCCGGCAGATGGGGACCTCCAATCAGCCCCAGCATTTT
CASSRQMGTSNQPQHF
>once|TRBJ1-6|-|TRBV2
TGTGCCACCAGGAGGGACGGACAGTTCAGCTCCTATAATTCACCCCTCCACTTT
CATRRDGQFSSYNSPLHF
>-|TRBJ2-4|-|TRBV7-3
TGTGCCAGCAGCTTAGATGGGGGGGCCGGAACCAAAAACATTCAGTACTTC
CASSLDGGAGTKNIQYF
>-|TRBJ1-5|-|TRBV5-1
TGCGCCAGCAGCTTGGACCCTCCCGGTTCGCCCCAGCATTTT
CASSLDPPGSPQHF
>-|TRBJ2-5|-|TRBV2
TGTGCCAGCACAGGCGGGCTCCAAGAGACCCAGTACTTC
CASTGGLQETQYF
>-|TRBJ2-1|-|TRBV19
TGTGCCAGTAGTACCGCCCCACGGACAGTAACTACCTACAATGAGCAGTTCTTC
CASSTAPRTVTTYNEQFF
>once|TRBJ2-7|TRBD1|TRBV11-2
TGTGCCAGCAGAACTATATCCGGGACAGCCTACGAGCAGTACTTC
CASRTISGTAYEQYF
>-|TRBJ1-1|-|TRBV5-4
TGTGCCAGCAGCCTACGGAAACAGGGGAACACTGAAGCTTTCTTT
CASSLRKQGNTEAFF
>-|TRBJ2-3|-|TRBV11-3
TGTGCCAGCAGCTCACAGGACGGGGATACGCAGTATTTT
CASSSQDGDTQYF
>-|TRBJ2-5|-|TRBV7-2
TGTGCCAGCAGCTTCACCCAATCTACCAGACAAGAGACCCAGTACTTC
CASSFTQSTRQETQYF
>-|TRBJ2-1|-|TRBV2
TGTGCCAGCGGGCGGAGGGGGCAAAGCAATGAGCAGTTCTTC
CASGRRGQSNEQFF
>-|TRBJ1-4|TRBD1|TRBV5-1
TGCGCCAGCAGCTTACAGGGGCAACTAGGTGAAAAACTGTTTTTT
CASSLQGQLGEKLFF
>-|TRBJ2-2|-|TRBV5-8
TGTGCCAGCAGCCGCTTGAGGGGGACCTCGAACACCGGGGAGCTGTTTTTT
CASSRLRGTSNTGELFF
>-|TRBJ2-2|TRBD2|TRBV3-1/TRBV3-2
TGTGCCAGCAGCCAAGATTGGCGGGGGGCGAACACCGGGGAGCTGTTTTTT
CASSQDWRGANTGELFF
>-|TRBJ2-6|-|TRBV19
TGTGCCAGTAGCCTGCCCGGCTCTGGGGCCAACGTCCTGACTTTC
CASSLPGSGANVLTF
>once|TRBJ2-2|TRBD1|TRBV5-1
TGCGCCAGCAGCCCACTCCTTGACAGGGCCGGGGAGCTGTTTTTT
CASSPLLDRAGELFF
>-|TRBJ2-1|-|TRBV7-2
TGTGCCAGCAGCAAAACGAATGAGCAGTTCTTC
CASSKTNEQFF
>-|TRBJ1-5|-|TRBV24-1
TGTGCCACCACTGGTGATAATCAGCCCCAGCATTTT
CATTGDNQPQHF
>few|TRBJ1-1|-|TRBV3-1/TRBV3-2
TGTGCCAGCAGCTCCCGACACGACACTGAAGCTTTCTTT
CASSSRHDTEAFF
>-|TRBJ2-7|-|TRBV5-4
TGTGCCAGCAGCTTTCAGGGTTGGGACGAGCAGTACTTC
CASSFQGWDEQYF
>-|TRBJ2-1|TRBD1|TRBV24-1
TGTGCCACCAGTGAACCTACAACAGGGGGCAGTGAGCAGTTCTTC
CATSEPTTGGSEQFF
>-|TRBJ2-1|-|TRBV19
TGTGCCTGTGGGACAACCTACAATGAGCAGTTCTTC
CACGTTYNEQFF
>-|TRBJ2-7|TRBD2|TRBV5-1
TGCGCCAGCGCGTACGGGGGGGGGTCCTACGAGCAGTACTTC
CASAYGGGSYEQYF
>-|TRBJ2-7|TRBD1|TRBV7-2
TGTGCCAGCAGCAACACCAGGGGGCCCTACGAGCAGTACTTC
CASSNTRGPYEQYF
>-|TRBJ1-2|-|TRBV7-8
TGTGCCAGCAGCTCTGACAAGAACTATGGCTACACCTTC
CASSSDKNYGYTF
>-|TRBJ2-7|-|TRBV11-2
TGTGCCAGCAGCCATTTCCGGGACCCCGCATACGAGCAGTACTTC
CASSHFRDPAYEQYF
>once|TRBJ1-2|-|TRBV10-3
TGTGCCTCATTCCCGGGGGCAGGTAACTATGGCTACACCTTC
CASFPGAGNYGYTF
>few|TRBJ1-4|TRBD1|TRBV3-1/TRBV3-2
TGTGCCAGCAGCCAAGTCCCGTTGGCAGGGGACAGACCCGAAAAACTGTTTTTT
CASSQVPLAGDRPEKLFF
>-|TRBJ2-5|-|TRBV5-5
TGTGCCAGCAGCTTGGTTCAGCCTAGGCAAGAGACCCAGTACTTC
CASSLVQPRQETQYF
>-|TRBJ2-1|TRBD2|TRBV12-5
TGTGCTAGTGGTTGGGTAGCGGGGCCCAATGAGCAGTTCTTC
CASGWVAGPNEQFF
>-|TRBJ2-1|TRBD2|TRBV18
TGTGCCAGCTCACAGGGACTAGCGGGTTCCAGCTCCTACAATGAGCAGTTCTTC
CASSQGLAGSSSYNEQFF